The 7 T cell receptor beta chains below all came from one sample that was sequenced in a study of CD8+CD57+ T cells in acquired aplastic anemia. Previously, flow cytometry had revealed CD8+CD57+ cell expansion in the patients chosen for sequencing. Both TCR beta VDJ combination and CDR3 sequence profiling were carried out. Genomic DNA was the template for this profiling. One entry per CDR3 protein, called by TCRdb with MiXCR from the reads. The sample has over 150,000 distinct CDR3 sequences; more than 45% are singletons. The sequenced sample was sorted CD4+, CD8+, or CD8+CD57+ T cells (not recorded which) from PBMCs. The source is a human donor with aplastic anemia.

The CDR3 loop reads CASSLLNLAGNEQFF. CDR3 nucleotide sequence: TGTGCCAGCAGCTTATTGAACCTAGCGGGCAATGAGCAGTTCTTC. V gene TRBV7-9 combines with J gene TRBJ2-1, with TRBD2 matching 8 bases. V dropped 2 bases and J dropped 6; count of bases not matched to a gene: 6. The CDR3 loop spans 15 amino acids. Germline V gives CDR1 SEHNR, CDR2 FQNEAQ (reference sequence).

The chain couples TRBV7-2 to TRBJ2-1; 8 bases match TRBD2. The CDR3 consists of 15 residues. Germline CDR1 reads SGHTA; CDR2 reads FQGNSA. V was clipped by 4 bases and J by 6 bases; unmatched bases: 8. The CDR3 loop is CASSSSRRGGNEQFF. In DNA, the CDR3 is TGTGCCAGCAGCTCATCTAGACGGGGGGGCAATGAGCAGTTCTTC.

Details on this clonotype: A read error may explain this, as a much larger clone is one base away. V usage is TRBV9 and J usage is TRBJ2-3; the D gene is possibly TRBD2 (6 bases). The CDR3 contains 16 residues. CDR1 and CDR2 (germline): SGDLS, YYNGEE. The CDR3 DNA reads TGTGCCAGCAGCGCCACCGGGACTCAAATCACAGATACGCGGTATTTT. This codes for CASSATGTQITDTRYF.

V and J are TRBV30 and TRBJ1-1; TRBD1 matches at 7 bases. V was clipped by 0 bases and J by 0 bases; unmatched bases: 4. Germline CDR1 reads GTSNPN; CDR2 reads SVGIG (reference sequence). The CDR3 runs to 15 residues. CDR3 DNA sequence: TGTGCCTGGAGTGTCCGACAGGGTGTGAACACTGAAGCTTTCTTT. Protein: CAWSVRQGVNTEAFF.

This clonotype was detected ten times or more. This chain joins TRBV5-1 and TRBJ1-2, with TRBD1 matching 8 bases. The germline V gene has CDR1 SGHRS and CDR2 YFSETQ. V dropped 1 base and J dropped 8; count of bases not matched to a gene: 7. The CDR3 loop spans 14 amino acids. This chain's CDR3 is CASSLWTGRGGYTF. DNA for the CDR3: TGCGCCAGCAGCTTGTGGACAGGGCGAGGCGGCTACACCTTC.

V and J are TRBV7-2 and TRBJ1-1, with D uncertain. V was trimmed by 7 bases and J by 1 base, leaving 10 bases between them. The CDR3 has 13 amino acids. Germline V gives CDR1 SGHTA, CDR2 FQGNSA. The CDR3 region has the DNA TGTGCCAGCAATTCTGCGGGGAACACTGAAGCTTTCTTT. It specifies CASNSAGNTEAFF.

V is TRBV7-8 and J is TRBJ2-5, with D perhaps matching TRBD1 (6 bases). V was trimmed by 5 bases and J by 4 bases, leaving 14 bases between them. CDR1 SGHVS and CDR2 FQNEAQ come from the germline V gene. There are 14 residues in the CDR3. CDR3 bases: TGTGCCAGCAGCGAACAGGGTCCGAGAGAGACCCAGTACTTC. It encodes CASSEQGPRETQYF.